The sequence of this T cell receptor (beta chain) was determined in a study of T cell repertoires in cytomegalovirus infection. On the study more broadly: Public TCR beta signatures were indicative of both CMV infection and a matching HLA type.

Study-wide results and limits: Ex vivo responses were dominated by HLA-C-restricted CMV-specific TCR beta clonotypes. Based on cumulative public TCR beta family frequency, carriers of CMV plus the relevant HLA were identified.

TCRdb ran MiXCR on the reads and lists one entry per CDR3 protein. The sample records 200,000 to 300,000 distinct CDR3 sequences, 9.1% being singletons. CDR1 and CDR2 from the germline V gene are SGHTA and FQGNSA. With 5 bases removed from V and 4 bases from J, the gap between germline ends came to 9 bases. The CDR3 totals 13 residues. This clonotype was detected ten times or more. As yet, its antigen is unknown. The sequenced material came from PBMCs. The chain employs TRBV7-2 and TRBJ1-5; D not certain. The sequence was obtained from a human donor in good health (CMV status not recorded). Some clones in this sample may be carry-over from other donors' samples. CDR3 loop: CASSPQSNQPQHF. In nucleotides, the CDR3 is TGTGCCAGCAGCCCTCAATCGAATCAGCCCCAGCATTTT.